The clone carrying this T cell receptor (beta chain) has just a few counts. This specimen comes from a study of identical twins. Trimming removed 1 base from V and 5 bases from J; junction bases left unmatched: 7. The CDR3 runs 17 residues. CDR1 is LGHNA and CDR2 is YNFKEQ in the germline V gene. Template switching introduced a universal primer site, and the cDNA bore unique molecular identifiers. One entry per CDR3 protein results from TCRdb running MiXCR on the 5' RACE reads. Altogether some 1,700,000 distinct CDR3 sequences are present, about 30% being singletons, with the ten largest covering about 0.3%.

The sample was cord blood. This receptor was obtained from a newborn girl in good health. The chain is built from TRBV4-2 and TRBJ2-3; TRBD2 aligns across 12 bases. The CDR3 loop reads CASSQGLAGGHVDTQYF. The CDR3 DNA is TGTGCCAGCAGCCAAGGGCTAGCGGGAGGGCATGTAGATACGCAGTATTTT.